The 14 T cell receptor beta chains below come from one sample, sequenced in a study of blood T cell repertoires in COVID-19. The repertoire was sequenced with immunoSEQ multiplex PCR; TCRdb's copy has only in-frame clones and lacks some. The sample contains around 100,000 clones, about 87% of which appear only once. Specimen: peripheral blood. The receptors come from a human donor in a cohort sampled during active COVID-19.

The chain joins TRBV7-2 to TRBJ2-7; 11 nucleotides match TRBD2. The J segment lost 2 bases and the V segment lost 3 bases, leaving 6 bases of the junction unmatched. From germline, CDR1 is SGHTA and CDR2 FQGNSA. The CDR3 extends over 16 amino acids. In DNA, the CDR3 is TGTGCCAGCAGCTTTAGTGGGACTAGCGGAACCTACGAGCAGTACTTC. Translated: CASSFSGTSGTYEQYF.

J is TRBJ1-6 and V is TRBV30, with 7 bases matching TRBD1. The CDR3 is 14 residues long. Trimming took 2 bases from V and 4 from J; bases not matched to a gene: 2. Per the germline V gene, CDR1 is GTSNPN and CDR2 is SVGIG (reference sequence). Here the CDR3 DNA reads TGTGCCTGGAGTCAGGGACAGTATAATTCACCCCTCCACTTT. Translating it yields CAWSQGQYNSPLHF. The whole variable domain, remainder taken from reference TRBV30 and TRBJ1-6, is SQTIHQWPATLVQPVGSPLSLECTVEGTSNPNLYWYRQAAGRGLQLLFYSVGIGQISSEVPQNLSASRPQDRQFILSSKKLLLSDSGFYLCAWSQGQYNSPLHFGNGTRLTVT.

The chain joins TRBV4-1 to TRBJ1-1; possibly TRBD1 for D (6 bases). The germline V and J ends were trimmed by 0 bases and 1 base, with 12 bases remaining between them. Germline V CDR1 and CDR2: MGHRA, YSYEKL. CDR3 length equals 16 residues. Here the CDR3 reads CASSQDEAGANTEAFF. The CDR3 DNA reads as TGCGCCAGCAGCCAAGATGAGGCGGGGGCGAACACTGAAGCTTTCTTT.

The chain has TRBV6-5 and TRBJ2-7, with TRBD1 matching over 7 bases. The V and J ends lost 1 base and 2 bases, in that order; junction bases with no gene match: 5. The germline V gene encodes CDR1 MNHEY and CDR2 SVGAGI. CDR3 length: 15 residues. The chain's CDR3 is CASSYWTGYTYEQYF. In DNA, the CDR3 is TGTGCCAGCAGTTACTGGACAGGTTACACCTACGAGCAGTACTTC.

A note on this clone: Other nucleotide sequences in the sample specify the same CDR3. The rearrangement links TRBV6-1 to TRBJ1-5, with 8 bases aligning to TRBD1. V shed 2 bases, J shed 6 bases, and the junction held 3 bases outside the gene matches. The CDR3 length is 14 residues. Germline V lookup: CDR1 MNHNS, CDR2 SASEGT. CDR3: CASSESGGGQPQHF. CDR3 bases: TGTGCCAGCAGTGAATCAGGGGGCGGTCAGCCCCAGCATTTT.

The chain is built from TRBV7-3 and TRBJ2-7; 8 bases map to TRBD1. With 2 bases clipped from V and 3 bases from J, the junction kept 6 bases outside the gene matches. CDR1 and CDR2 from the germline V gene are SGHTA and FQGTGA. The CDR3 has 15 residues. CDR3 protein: CASSLSGTGNYEQYF. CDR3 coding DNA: TGTGCCAGCAGCTTATCCGGGACAGGTAACTACGAGCAGTACTTC.

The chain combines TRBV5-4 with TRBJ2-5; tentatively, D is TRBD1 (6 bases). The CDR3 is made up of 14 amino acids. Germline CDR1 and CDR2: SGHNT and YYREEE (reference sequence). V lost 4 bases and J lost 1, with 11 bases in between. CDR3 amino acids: CASSPGGIQETQYF. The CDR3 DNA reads TGTGCCAGCAGCCCTGGGGGCATCCAAGAGACCCAGTACTTC.

For the CDR3, the DNA is TGTGCCAGCAGCTTATTGGGACAGAAGGAGACCCAGTACTTC. This sequence encodes CASSLLGQKETQYF. The chain uses TRBV7-9 and TRBJ2-5; TRBD1 aligns across 7 bases. CDR1 is SEHNR, CDR2 FQNEAQ, per germline (reference sequence). Trimming at V came to 2 bases and at J to 5 bases, leaving 5 bases not matched to a gene. This CDR3 has 14 amino acids.

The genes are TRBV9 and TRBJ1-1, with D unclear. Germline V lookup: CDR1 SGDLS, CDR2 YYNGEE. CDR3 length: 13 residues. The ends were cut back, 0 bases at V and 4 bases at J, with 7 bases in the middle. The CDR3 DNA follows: TGTGCCAGCAGCGTAGACAGTGGCACTGAAGCTTTCTTT. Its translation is CASSVDSGTEAFF.

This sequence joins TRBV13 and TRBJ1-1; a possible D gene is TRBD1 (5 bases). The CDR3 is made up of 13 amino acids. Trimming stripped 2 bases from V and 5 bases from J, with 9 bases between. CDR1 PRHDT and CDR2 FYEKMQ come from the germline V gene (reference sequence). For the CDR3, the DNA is TGTGCCAGCAGCTTACAACAGGTGACTGAAGCTTTCTTT. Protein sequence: CASSLQQVTEAFF.

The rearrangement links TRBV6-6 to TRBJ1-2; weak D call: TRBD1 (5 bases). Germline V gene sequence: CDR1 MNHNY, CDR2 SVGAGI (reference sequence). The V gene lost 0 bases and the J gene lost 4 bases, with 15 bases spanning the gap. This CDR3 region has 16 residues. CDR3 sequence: CASSYSSGTGPYGYTF. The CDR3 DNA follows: TGTGCCAGCAGTTACTCGTCTGGTACAGGCCCCTATGGCTACACCTTC.

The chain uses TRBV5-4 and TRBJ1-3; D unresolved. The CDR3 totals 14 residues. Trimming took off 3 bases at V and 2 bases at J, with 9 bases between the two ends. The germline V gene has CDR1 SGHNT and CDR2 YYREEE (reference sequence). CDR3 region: CASSSPGAGNTIYF. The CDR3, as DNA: TGTGCCAGCAGCTCGCCGGGAGCTGGAAACACCATATATTTT.

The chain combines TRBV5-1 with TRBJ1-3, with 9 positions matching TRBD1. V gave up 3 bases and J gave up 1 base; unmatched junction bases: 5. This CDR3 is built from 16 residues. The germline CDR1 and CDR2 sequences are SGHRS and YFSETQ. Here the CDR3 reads CASSSSGQGSGNTIYF. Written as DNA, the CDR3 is TGCGCCAGCAGCTCGTCTGGACAGGGGTCTGGAAACACCATATATTTT.

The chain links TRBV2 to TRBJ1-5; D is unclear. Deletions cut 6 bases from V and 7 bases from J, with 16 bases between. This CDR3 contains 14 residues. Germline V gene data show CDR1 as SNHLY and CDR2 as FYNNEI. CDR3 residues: CASRTGNRRQPQHF. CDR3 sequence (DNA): TGTGCCAGCAGGACGGGAAATAGGAGGCAGCCCCAGCATTTT.